The entry below gives a single T cell receptor (beta chain) sequence along with its context. The data belong to a study of OX40 agonist ivuxolimab in advanced cancers. Study-level background: One hepatocellular carcinoma and two cutaneous melanoma patients partially responded.

The assay was immunoSEQ multiplex PCR, and TCRdb's table has in-frame clones only and misses some. The data show 40,000 to 45,000 clones, roughly 80% seen once. CDR3 length: 15 amino acids. Germline values: CDR1 SGHTA, CDR2 FQGNSA. The germline V and J ends were trimmed by 5 bases and 0 bases, with 13 bases remaining between them. This sample comprised CD4+ or CD8+ T cells sorted from blood, obtained in a trial of the OX40 agonist ivuxolimab. This chain joins TRBV7-2 and TRBJ1-1; D unresolved. The sequence was obtained from an adult with an advanced solid tumor such as melanoma, head and neck, liver or kidney cancer. For the CDR3, the DNA is TGTGCCAGCAGCCCTCAGACCAGGCTGAACACTGAAGCTTTCTTT. Its translation is CASSPQTRLNTEAFF.